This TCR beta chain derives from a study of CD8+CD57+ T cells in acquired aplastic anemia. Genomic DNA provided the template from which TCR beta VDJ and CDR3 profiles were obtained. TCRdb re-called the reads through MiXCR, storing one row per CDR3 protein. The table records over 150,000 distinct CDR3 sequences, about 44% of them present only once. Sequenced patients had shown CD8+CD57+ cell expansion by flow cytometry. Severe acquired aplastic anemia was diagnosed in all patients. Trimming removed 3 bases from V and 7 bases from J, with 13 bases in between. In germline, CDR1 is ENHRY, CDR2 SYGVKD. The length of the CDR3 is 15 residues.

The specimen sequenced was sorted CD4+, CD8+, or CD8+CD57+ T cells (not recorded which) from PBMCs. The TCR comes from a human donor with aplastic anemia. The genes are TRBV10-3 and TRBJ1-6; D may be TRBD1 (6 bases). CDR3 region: CAISDRTAGNSPLHF. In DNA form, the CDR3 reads TGTGCCATCAGTGATCGGACAGCAGGAAATTCACCCCTCCACTTT.